This TCR beta chain came from a study of shared clonotypes between healthy human individuals. Study observations and caveats: It was expected that sequencing depth would affect clonotype sharing among donors.

The material for each subset, its genomic DNA, was split evenly across several immunoSEQ plates. This table comes from immunoSEQ multiplex PCR, and its TCRdb copy is limited to in-frame clones, with some not included. Of about 2.1 million clones detected, 93% appear once; the ten largest clones hold around 1.7%. The CDR3 is made up of 12 amino acids. Trimming took off 1 base at V and 11 bases at J, with 9 bases between the two ends. Germline lookup yields CDR1 SGHTA and CDR2 FQGNSA. In the naive CD8 group, cells lacked CD45RO and were positively selected for CCR7, so terminally differentiated effector memory CD45RA+ cells were left out. A note on this clone: The antigen is unknown.

The clonotype was recovered from a man younger than 35 in good health. Some clones in this sample may be carry-over from other donors' samples. Specimen: naive CD8+ T cells from PBMCs. This sequence joins TRBV7-2 and TRBJ1-5; no clear D. The CDR3 protein is CASSLGRVAQHF. The CDR3 DNA reads TGTGCCAGCAGCTTAGGCCGAGTGGCCCAGCATTTT.